This entry is about one T cell receptor beta chain. Germline CDR1 reads MNHEY; CDR2 reads SMNVEV (reference sequence). V gave up 0 bases and J gave up 11 bases, with 13 bases separating them. The CDR3 length is 13 residues. The sample comes from a study of blood T cell repertoires in COVID-19. Study summary: Samples came from the United States, Italy and Spain, spanning acute and convalescent COVID-19. T cells, B-cell-depleted T cells, or PBMCs provided the cDNA or gDNA that served as material.

In the original analysis: Estimation of nucleated cell counts relied on the amplification of reference gene primers. Repertoires were generated with immunoSEQ multiplex PCR, while TCRdb's copy carries only in-frame clones and drops some. V and J calls and clone size are copied from that table; D and trimming were computed from the DNA. Of about 67,000 clones listed, 70% to 90% were seen once; the top ten hold less than 5.5%. This TCR was recovered from a man aged 50-59 years with active COVID-19. Sequences were obtained from peripheral blood. This chain joins TRBV27 and TRBJ1-1; TRBD1 might be the D (6 bases). The CDR3 region has the DNA TGTGCCAGCAGTTTATCTTACACAGGGACCGCTTTCTTT. Its translation: CASSLSYTGTAFF.